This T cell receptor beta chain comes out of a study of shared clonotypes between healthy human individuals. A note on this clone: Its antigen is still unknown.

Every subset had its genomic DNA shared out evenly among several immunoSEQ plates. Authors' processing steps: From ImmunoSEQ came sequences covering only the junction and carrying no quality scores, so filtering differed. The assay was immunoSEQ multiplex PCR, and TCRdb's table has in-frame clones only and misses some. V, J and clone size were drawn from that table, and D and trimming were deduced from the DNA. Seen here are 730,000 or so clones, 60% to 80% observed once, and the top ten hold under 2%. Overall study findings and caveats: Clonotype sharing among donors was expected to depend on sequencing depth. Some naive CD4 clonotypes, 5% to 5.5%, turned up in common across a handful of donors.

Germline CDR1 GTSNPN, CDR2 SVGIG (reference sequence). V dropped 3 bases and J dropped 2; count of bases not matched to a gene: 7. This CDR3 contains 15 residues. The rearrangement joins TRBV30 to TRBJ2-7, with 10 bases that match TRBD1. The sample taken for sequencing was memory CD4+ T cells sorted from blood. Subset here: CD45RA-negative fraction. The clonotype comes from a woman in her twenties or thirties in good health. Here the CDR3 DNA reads TGTGCCTGGAGCAGGCCCGGGACAGGGGCCTACGAGCAGTACTTC. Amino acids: CAWSRPGTGAYEQYF.